This TCR beta chain was retrieved from a study of cytomegalovirus exposure and HLA in healthy donors. Study-level background: The use of the same platform for the approximately 130 validation repertoires and the 550 to 700 first-cohort repertoires was reported by a later analysis. Overall study findings and caveats: Subsequent analysis of the approximately 110 validation repertoires found a tendency for first-cohort TCR clusters to co-occur. In vitro assays verified that a few CMV-associated chains recognized CMV antigens specifically.

Germline lookup yields CDR1 MNHEY and CDR2 SMNVEV (reference sequence). V dropped 5 bases and J dropped 0 bases, with 11 bases sitting between them. This CDR3 region has 14 residues. As for this clone: Antigen specificity is unknown.

This table comes from immunoSEQ multiplex PCR, and its TCRdb copy is limited to in-frame clones, with some not included. The sample includes about 170,000 clones, 86% seen only once; the top ten take around 5%. The chain combines TRBV27 with TRBJ2-7; D might be TRBD2 (7 bases). This receptor was obtained from a woman aged 25 to 39 in good health and CMV-seronegative. The specimen sequenced was PBMCs. The CDR3 sequence: CASSGGGPSYEQYF. DNA for the CDR3: TGTGCCAGCAGTGGGGGGGGGCCCTCCTACGAGCAGTACTTC.